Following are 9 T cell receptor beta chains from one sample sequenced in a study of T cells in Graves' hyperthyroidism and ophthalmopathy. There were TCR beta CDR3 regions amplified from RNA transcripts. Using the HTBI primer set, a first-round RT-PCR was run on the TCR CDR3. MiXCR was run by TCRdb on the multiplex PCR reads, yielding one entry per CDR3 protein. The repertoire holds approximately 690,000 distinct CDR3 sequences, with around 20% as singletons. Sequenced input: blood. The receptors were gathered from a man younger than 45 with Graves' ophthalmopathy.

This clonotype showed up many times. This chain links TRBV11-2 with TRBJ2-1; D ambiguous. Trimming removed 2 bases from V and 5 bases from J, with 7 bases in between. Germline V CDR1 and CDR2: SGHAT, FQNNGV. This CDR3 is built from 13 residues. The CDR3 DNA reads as TGTGCCAGCAGCTTAAGTCTAGACAATGAGCAGTTCTTC. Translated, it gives CASSLSLDNEQFF.

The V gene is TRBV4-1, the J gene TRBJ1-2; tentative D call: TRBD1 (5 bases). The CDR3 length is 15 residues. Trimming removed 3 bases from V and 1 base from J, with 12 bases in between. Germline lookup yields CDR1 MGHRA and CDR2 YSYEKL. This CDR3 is CASSQQGYDNYGYTF. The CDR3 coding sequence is TGCGCCAGCAGCCAGCAGGGATATGATAACTATGGCTACACCTTC.

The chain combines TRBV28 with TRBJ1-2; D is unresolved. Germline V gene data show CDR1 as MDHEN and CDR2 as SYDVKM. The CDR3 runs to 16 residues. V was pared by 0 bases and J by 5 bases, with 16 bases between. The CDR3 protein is CASSLWSREPLYGYTF. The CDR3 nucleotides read TGTGCCAGCAGTTTATGGAGTAGGGAGCCTCTATATGGCTACACCTTC.

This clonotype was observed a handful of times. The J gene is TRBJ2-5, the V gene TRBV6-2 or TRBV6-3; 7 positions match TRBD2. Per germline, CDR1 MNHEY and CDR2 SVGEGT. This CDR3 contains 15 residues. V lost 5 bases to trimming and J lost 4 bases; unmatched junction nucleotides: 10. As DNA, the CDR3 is TGTGCCAGCAGTATTGGGGGAGGGGCATCAGAGACCCAGTACTTC. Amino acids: CASSIGGGASETQYF.

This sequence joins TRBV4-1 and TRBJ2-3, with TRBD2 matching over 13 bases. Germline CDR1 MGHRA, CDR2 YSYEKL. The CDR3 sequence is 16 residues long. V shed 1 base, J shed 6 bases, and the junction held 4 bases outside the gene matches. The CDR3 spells CASSQVLAGGPDTQYF. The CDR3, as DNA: TGCGCCAGCAGCCAAGTACTAGCGGGAGGGCCGGATACGCAGTATTTT.

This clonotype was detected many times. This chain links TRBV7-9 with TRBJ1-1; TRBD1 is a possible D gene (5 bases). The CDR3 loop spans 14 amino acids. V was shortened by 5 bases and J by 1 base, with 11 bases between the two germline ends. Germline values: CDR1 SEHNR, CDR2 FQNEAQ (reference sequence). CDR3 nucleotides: TGTGCCAGCAGCGACTCGACAGCGAACACTGAAGCTTTCTTT. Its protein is CASSDSTANTEAFF.

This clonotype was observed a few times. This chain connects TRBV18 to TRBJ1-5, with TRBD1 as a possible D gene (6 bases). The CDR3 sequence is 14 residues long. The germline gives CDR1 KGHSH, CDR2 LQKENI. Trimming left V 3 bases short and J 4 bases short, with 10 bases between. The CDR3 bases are TGTGCCAGCTCACCGGGGGCCCCTAATCAGCCCCAGCATTTT. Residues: CASSPGAPNQPQHF.

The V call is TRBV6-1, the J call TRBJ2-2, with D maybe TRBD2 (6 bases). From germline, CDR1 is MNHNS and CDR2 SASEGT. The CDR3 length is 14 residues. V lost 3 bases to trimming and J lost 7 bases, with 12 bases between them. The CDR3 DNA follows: TGTGCCAGCAGTGAGCGGGGCACCGGCGGGGAGCTGTTTTTT. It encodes CASSERGTGGELFF.

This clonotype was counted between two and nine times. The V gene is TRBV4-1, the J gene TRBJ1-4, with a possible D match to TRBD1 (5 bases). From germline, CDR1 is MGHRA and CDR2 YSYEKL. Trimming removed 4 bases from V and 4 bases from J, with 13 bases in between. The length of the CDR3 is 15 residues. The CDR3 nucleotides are TGCGCCAGCAGCCCGGGGGACTCCGTTAATGAAAAACTGTTTTTT. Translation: CASSPGDSVNEKLFF.